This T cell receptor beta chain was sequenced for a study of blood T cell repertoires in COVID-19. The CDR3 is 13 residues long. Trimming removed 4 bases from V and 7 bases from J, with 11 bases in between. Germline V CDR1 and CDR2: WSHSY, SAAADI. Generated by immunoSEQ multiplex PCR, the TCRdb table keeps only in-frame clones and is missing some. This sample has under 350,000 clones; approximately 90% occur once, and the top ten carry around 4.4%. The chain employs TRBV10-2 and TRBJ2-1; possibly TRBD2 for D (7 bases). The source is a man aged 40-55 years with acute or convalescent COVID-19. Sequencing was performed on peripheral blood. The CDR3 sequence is CASSGRGGNEQFF. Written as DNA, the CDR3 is TGCGCCAGCAGTGGTAGGGGGGGGAATGAGCAGTTCTTC.